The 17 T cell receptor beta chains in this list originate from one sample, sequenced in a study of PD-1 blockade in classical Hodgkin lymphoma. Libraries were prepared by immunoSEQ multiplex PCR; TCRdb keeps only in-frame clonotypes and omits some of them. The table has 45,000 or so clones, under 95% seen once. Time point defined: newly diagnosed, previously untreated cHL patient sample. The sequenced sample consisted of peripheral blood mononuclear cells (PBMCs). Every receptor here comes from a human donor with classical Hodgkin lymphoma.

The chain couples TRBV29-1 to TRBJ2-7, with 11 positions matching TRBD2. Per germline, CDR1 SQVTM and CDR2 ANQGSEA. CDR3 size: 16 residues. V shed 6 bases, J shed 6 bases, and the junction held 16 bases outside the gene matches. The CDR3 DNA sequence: TGCAGCGTGGGCTGGACTAGCGGGCGACGGGGAGCCGAGCAGTACTTC. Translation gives CSVGWTSGRRGAEQYF.

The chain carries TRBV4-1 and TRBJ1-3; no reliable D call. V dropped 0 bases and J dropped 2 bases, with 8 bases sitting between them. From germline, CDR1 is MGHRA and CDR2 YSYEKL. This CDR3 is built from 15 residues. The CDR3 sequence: CASSQESTTGNTIYF. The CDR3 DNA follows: TGCGCCAGCAGCCAAGAGAGTACGACTGGAAACACCATATATTTT.

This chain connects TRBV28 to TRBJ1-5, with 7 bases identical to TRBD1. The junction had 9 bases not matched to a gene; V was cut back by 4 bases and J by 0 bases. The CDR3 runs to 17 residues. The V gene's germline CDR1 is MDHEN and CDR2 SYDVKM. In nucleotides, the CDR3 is TGTGCCAGCAGTTCCCGGACAGGAGTGTATAGCAATCAGCCCCAGCATTTT. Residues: CASSSRTGVYSNQPQHF.

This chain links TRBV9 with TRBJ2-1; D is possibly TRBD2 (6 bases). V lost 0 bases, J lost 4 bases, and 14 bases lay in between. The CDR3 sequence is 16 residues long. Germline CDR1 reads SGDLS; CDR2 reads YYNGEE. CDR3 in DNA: TGTGCCAGCAGCGTAGGGGGTAGCGGATTATACAATGAGCAGTTCTTC. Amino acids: CASSVGGSGLYNEQFF.

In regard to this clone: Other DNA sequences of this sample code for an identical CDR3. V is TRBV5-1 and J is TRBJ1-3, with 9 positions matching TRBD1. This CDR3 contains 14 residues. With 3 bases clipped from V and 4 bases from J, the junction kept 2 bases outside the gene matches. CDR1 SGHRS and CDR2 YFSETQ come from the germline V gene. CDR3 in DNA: TGCGCCAGCAGCTCCGGGACAGGGGGAAACACCATATATTTT. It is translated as CASSSGTGGNTIYF.

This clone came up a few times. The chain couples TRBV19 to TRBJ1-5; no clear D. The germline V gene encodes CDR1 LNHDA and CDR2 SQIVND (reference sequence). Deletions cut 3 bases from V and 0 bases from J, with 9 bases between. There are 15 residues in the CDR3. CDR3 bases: TGTGCCAGTAGTATCAACCAGGATAGCAATCAGCCCCAGCATTTT. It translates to CASSINQDSNQPQHF.

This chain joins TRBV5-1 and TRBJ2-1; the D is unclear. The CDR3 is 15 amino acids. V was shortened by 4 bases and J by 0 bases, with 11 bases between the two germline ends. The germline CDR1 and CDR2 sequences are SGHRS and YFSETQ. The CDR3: CASSLWFSSYNEQFF. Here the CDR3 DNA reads TGCGCCAGCAGCCTGTGGTTCAGCTCCTACAATGAGCAGTTCTTC.

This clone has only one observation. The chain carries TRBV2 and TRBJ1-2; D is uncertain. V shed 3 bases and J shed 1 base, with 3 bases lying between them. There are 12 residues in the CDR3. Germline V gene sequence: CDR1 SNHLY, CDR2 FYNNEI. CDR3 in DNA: TGTGCCAGCAGTGACTATAACTATGGCTACACCTTC. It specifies CASSDYNYGYTF.

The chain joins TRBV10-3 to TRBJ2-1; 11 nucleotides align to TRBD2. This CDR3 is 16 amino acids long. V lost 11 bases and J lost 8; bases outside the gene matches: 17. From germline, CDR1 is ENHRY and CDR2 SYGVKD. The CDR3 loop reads CALSRGLAGTSDEQFF. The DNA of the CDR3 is TGTGCCCTCTCGAGAGGACTAGCGGGCACTTCGGATGAGCAGTTCTTC.

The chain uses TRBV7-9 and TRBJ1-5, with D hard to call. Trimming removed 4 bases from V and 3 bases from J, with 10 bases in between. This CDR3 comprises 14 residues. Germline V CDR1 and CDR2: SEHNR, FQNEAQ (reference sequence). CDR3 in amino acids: CASSYGGDNQPQHF. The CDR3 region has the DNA TGTGCCAGCAGCTATGGTGGGGACAATCAGCCCCAGCATTTT.

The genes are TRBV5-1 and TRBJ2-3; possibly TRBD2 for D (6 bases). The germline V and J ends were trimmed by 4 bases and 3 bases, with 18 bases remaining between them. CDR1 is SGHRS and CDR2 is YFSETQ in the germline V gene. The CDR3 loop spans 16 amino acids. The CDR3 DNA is TGCGCCAGCAGCGCGGCCGGCGGGGAAGTTACAGATACGCAGTATTTT. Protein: CASSAAGGEVTDTQYF.

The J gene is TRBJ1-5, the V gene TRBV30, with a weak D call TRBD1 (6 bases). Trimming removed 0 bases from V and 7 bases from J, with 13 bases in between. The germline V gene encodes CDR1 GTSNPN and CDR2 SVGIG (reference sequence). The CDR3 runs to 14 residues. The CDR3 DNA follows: TGTGCCTGGAGTGTACGGGGGCGAACACAGCCCCAGCATTTT. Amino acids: CAWSVRGRTQPQHF.

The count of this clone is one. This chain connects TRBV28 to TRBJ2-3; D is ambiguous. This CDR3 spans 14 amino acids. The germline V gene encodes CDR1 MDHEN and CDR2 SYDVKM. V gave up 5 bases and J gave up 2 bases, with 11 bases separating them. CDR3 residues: CASSPLRATDTQYF. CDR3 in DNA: TGTGCCAGCAGTCCCCTCCGGGCCACAGATACGCAGTATTTT.

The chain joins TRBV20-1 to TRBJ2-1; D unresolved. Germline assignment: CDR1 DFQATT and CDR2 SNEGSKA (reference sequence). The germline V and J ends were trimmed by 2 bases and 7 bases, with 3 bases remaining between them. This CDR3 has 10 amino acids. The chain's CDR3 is CSARPNEQFF. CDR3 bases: TGCAGTGCTAGACCTAATGAGCAGTTCTTC.

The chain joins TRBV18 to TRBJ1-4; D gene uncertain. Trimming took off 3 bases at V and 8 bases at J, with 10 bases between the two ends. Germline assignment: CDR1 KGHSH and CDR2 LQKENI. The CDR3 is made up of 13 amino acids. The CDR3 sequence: CASSPLTEEKLFF. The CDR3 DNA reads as TGTGCCAGCTCACCCTTAACGGAGGAAAAACTGTTTTTT.

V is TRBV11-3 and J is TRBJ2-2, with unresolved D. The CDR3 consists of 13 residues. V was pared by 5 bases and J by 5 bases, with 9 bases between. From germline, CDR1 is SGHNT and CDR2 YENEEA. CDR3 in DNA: TGTGCCAGCAGCCCCATTACAACCGGGGAGCTGTTTTTT. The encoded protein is CASSPITTGELFF.

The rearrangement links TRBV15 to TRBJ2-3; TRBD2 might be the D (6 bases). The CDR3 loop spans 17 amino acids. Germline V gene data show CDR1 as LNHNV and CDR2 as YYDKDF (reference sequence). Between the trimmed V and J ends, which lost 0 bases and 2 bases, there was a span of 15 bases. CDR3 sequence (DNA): TGTGCCACCAGCAGAGATCTTCGGGGAGGATACACAGATACGCAGTATTTT. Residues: CATSRDLRGGYTDTQYF.